Below are 30 T cell receptor beta chains sequenced from a single sample in a study of blood T cells in healthy people across ages. Primed by a sample-barcoded 5' primer and a J-beta primer mix, a second PCR proceeded for 7 to 11 cycles. TCRdb redid the calling of the 5' RACE reads with MiXCR, one entry per CDR3 protein. This sample has 1.8 million or so distinct CDR3 sequences, with about 39% found just once. The source material was blood. These receptors all come from a human donor in good health.

At least ten counts were recorded for this clonotype. At one end, the junction sequence differs from germline, possibly due to a read error. The V call is TRBV12-3 or TRBV12-4, the J call TRBJ2-1; 10 nucleotides match TRBD2. The CDR3 consists of 14 residues. CDR3 DNA sequence: TGTGCCAGCAGCTTAGCGGGGGGTAGGAATGAGCAGTTCTTC. It translates to CASSLAGGRNEQFF.

DNA of the CDR3: TGTGCCAGCAGCTTAGAGGCAAACTCCTACAATGAGCAGTTCTTC. Protein: CASSLEANSYNEQFF. The rearrangement joins TRBV7-9 to TRBJ2-1; D gene unclear. This CDR3 region has 15 residues. V lost 1 base and J 0 bases, leaving 7 bases between the germline ends. Germline CDR1 reads SEHNR; CDR2 reads FQNEAQ (reference sequence).

V and J are TRBV3-1 and TRBJ1-2; perhaps TRBD1 as D (5 bases). The CDR3 is 15 amino acids. V was trimmed by 2 bases and J by 8 bases, leaving 18 bases between them. Per the germline V gene, CDR1 is LGHDT and CDR2 is YNNKEL (reference sequence). The CDR3 sequence is CASSQKTLRGLGYTF. For the CDR3, the DNA is TGTGCCAGCAGCCAAAAAACTTTGAGGGGTCTCGGCTACACCTTC.

The V and J genes are TRBV5-1 and TRBJ2-3; D uncertain. Germline CDR1 reads SGHRS; CDR2 reads YFSETQ. This CDR3 region has 16 residues. V shed 0 bases and J shed 0 bases, with 11 bases lying between them. This chain's CDR3 is CASSLEPLTSTDTQYF. The CDR3 bases are TGCGCCAGCAGCTTGGAGCCGCTGACTAGCACAGATACGCAGTATTTT.

Ten or more counts support this clonotype. J is TRBJ2-7 and V is TRBV5-1; either TRBD1 or TRBD2 may fit D (6 bases each). Deletions cut 0 bases from V and 2 bases from J, with 9 bases between. This CDR3 region has 14 residues. CDR1 SGHRS and CDR2 YFSETQ come from the germline V gene. CDR3 coding DNA: TGCGCCAGCAGCTTGGGGGGGGCTGCCTACGAGCAGTACTTC. This gives the protein CASSLGGAAYEQYF. Combining the CDR3 with reference TRBV5-1 and TRBJ2-7 gives the whole variable domain KAGVTQTPRYLIKTRGQQVTLSCSPISGHRSVSWYQQTPGQGLQFLFEYFSETQRNKGNFPGRFSGRQFSNSRSEMNVSTLELGDSALYLCASSLGGAAYEQYFGPGTRLTVT.

The CDR3 loop is CASSLSGSKSSYNEQFF. The CDR3 nucleotides read TGTGCCAGCAGCTTAAGTGGCAGCAAGAGCTCCTACAATGAGCAGTTCTTC. J is TRBJ2-1 and V is TRBV7-9; D gene unclear. CDR3 length equals 17 residues. V lost 2 bases to trimming and J lost 0 bases, with 14 bases between them. The germline V gene has CDR1 SEHNR and CDR2 FQNEAQ (reference sequence). The full variable domain, in which reference TRBV7-9 and TRBJ2-1 provide the parts outside the CDR3, is DTGVSQNPRHKITKRGQNVTFRCDPISEHNRLYWYRQTLGQGPEFLTYFQNEAQLEKSRLLSDRFSAERPKGSFSTLEIQRTEQGDSAMYLCASSLSGSKSSYNEQFFGPGTRLTVL.

The V and J genes are TRBV15 and TRBJ2-5; D uncertain. V dropped 2 bases and J dropped 5 bases, with 15 bases sitting between them. The CDR3 has 15 residues. Germline V gives CDR1 LNHNV, CDR2 YYDKDF (reference sequence). DNA of the CDR3: TGTGCCACCAGCAGACAACGGTCGGGCGTGGAGACCCAGTACTTC. It yields the protein CATSRQRSGVETQYF.

The chain carries TRBV7-9 and TRBJ1-2, with TRBD1 identical over 9 bases. In germline, CDR1 is SEHNR, CDR2 FQNEAQ (reference sequence). V shed 0 bases, J shed 8 bases, and the junction held 10 bases outside the gene matches. The CDR3 is 16 residues long. CDR3 region: CASSLAGTGRLRGYTF. CDR3 nucleotides: TGTGCCAGCAGCTTAGCCGGGACAGGGAGGCTGAGAGGCTACACCTTC.

Notes on this clonotype: No conserved phenylalanine or tryptophan is present at the end of the CDR3, so a read error is the likely explanation. The chain links TRBV6-5 to TRBJ1-1, with D hard to call. Trimming removed 0 bases at V and 4 bases at J, with 15 bases between. CDR1 MNHEY and CDR2 SVGAGI come from the germline V gene. CDR3 length: 16 residues. The CDR3 nucleotides are TGTGCCAGCAGTTACTCCACTGACTACATCTCCACTGAAGCTTTCGTT. Translated, it gives CASSYSTDYISTEAFV.

V gene TRBV4-1 combines with J gene TRBJ1-2; D unresolved. Trimming left V 4 bases short and J 0 bases short, with 12 bases between. This CDR3 contains 15 residues. Looked up from germline, CDR1 is MGHRA and CDR2 is YSYEKL. The CDR3 protein is CASSPSVQTNYGYTF. CDR3 DNA sequence: TGCGCCAGCAGCCCGTCCGTGCAGACTAACTATGGCTACACCTTC.

Only one count was recorded for this clonotype. A read error may be the cause here, since a much bigger clone is one base away. The CDR3 DNA sequence: TGCAGCTCTGCAGGGGGCAGGGAGACCCAGTACTTC. As protein: CSSAGGRETQYF. The chain is built from TRBV29-1 and TRBJ2-5, with 8 bases that match TRBD1. Germline V gives CDR1 SQVTM, CDR2 ANQGSEA. V shed 8 bases and J 5 bases; nucleotides not matched to a gene: 7. This CDR3 is built from 12 residues.

This clonotype was counted only a few times. A junction end diverges from the germline sequence, so it may reflect a read error. The chain couples TRBV12-5 to TRBJ2-5, with TRBD2 matching over 7 bases. The CDR3 consists of 15 residues. Germline V gene lookup returns CDR1 LGHNT and CDR2 FRNRAP. CDR3 in DNA: TGTGCTGGTGGTTTGGTACGGGGGGATCAAGAGACCCAGTACTTC. The encoded protein is CAGGLVRGDQETQYF. The whole variable domain, remainder taken from reference TRBV12-5 and TRBJ2-5, is DARVTQTPRHKVTEMGQEVTMRCQPILGHNTVFWYRQTMMQGLELLAYFRNRAPLDDSGMPKDRFSAEMPDATLATLKIQPSEPRDSAVYFCAGGLVRGDQETQYFGPGTRLLVL.

The chain couples TRBV29-1 to TRBJ2-7; the D gene is possibly TRBD2 (6 bases). Trimming cost V 4 bases and J 3 bases, with 16 bases left between them. This CDR3 comprises 14 residues. Germline lookup yields CDR1 SQVTM and CDR2 ANQGSEA. This chain's CDR3 is CSVALGTGGYEQYF. CDR3 bases: TGCAGCGTTGCTTTGGGGACTGGAGGCTACGAGCAGTACTTC.

This chain links TRBV20-1 with TRBJ2-7, with 8 nucleotides matching TRBD2. V trimming: 2 bases; J trimming: 0 bases; junction bases outside the gene matches: 3. The CDR3 is 14 residues long. Germline V gives CDR1 DFQATT, CDR2 SNEGSKA (reference sequence). DNA of the CDR3: TGCAGTGCTAGACGCGGGGGGAGCTCCTACGAGCAGTACTTC. It codes for CSARRGGSSYEQYF.

V and J are TRBV20-1 and TRBJ2-3; 7 bases map to TRBD2. The CDR3 totals 14 residues. Germline V CDR1 and CDR2: DFQATT, SNEGSKA (reference sequence). Germline trimming cut 7 bases from V and 3 bases from J; bases unmatched to any gene: 10. The CDR3 DNA sequence: TGCAGTGGGACCAGAGCGGGGCGAACAGATACGCAGTATTTT. This gives the protein CSGTRAGRTDTQYF.

This clonotype was seen more than once but under ten times. The chain couples TRBV27 to TRBJ2-1; no firm D call. Germline V gives CDR1 MNHEY, CDR2 SMNVEV (reference sequence). The CDR3 is made up of 20 amino acids. Trimming shortened V by 2 bases and J by 7 bases, and 30 bases separated the two germline ends. This CDR3 is CASSLILSPSSAIRLNEQFF. CDR3 coding DNA: TGTGCCAGCAGTTTAATTCTTAGTCCCTCCTCGGCTATCAGGTTGAATGAGCAGTTCTTC.

This clonotype was picked up a small number of times. V and J are TRBV4-3 and TRBJ2-3, with D hard to call. V lost 4 bases and J 2 bases, leaving 19 bases between the germline ends. The CDR3 runs to 17 residues. In germline, CDR1 is LGHNA, CDR2 YSLEER. CDR3 DNA sequence: TGCGCCAGCAGCCTTACCTTGTCTGCTCTATCCACAGATACGCAGTATTTT. This encodes CASSLTLSALSTDTQYF.

J is TRBJ2-5 and V is TRBV12-3 or TRBV12-4, with 7 bases fitting TRBD2. The CDR3 has 17 amino acids. The V and J ends lost 5 bases and 0 bases, in that order; junction bases with no gene match: 12. The CDR3 loop reads CASSVHRLARYQETQYF. Written as DNA, the CDR3 is TGTGCCAGCAGTGTTCACCGACTAGCCCGGTACCAAGAGACCCAGTACTTC.

For the CDR3, the DNA is TGTGCCAGCAGCTTAACGGGAGGGGCCATCAGTGAAGCTTTCTTT. This sequence encodes CASSLTGGAISEAFF. The chain links TRBV7-3 to TRBJ1-1; TRBD1 might be the D (5 bases). CDR1 and CDR2 from the germline V gene are SGHTA and FQGTGA. The CDR3 has 15 residues. Trimming shortened V by 0 bases and J by 7 bases, and 15 bases separated the two germline ends.

This clonotype was seen only a few times. The chain couples TRBV4-2 to TRBJ2-3, with TRBD2 matching 8 bases. This CDR3 spans 19 amino acids. Germline CDR1 reads LGHNA; CDR2 reads YNFKEQ. V lost 0 bases to trimming and J lost 2 bases; unmatched junction nucleotides: 13. The CDR3 sequence is CASSQDREGSGIYTDTQYF. DNA for the CDR3: TGTGCCAGCAGCCAAGATCGTGAAGGTAGCGGGATATACACAGATACGCAGTATTTT.

This clonotype was seen at least ten times. J is TRBJ2-7 and V is TRBV10-3; 8 bases are shared with TRBD1. The CDR3 consists of 15 residues. Germline loops: CDR1 ENHRY, CDR2 SYGVKD. The J segment lost 2 bases and the V segment lost 3 bases, leaving 6 bases of the junction unmatched. The CDR3 protein is CAISDSGQATYEQYF. CDR3 DNA: TGTGCCATCAGTGACTCGGGACAGGCGACCTACGAGCAGTACTTC.

The J gene is TRBJ2-3, the V gene TRBV5-1; either TRBD1 or TRBD2 may supply D (5 bases each). Germline values: CDR1 SGHRS, CDR2 YFSETQ. The CDR3 is 15 residues long. V shed 0 bases and J shed 5 bases, with 13 bases lying between them. This CDR3 reads CASSLVAGSEDTQYF. CDR3 sequence (DNA): TGCGCCAGCAGCTTGGTGGCAGGGAGTGAAGATACGCAGTATTTT.

The rearrangement links TRBV7-9 to TRBJ2-1; 10 bases align to TRBD1. Trimming at V came to 4 bases and at J to 5 bases, leaving 5 bases not matched to a gene. CDR3 length: 15 residues. Germline V gives CDR1 SEHNR, CDR2 FQNEAQ (reference sequence). The CDR3 is CASSSSGTGDNEQFF. The CDR3, as DNA: TGTGCCAGCAGCTCCAGCGGGACAGGGGACAATGAGCAGTTCTTC. Together with reference TRBV7-9 and TRBJ2-1, the CDR3 gives the full variable domain: DTGVSQNPRHKITKRGQNVTFRCDPISEHNRLYWYRQTLGQGPEFLTYFQNEAQLEKSRLLSDRFSAERPKGSFSTLEIQRTEQGDSAMYLCASSSSGTGDNEQFFGPGTRLTVL.

V is TRBV10-3 and J is TRBJ1-2; D is unclear. This CDR3 has 14 residues. From germline, CDR1 is ENHRY and CDR2 SYGVKD. V shed 8 bases and J shed 2 bases, with 15 bases lying between them. CDR3 DNA: TGTGCCATCTCGTTGAGCCAGCCCAACTATGGCTACACCTTC. Its protein is CAISLSQPNYGYTF.

The chain recombines TRBV20-1 with TRBJ2-5; 12 bases map to TRBD1. Germline V lookup: CDR1 DFQATT, CDR2 SNEGSKA (reference sequence). The CDR3 has 14 residues. V dropped 6 bases and J dropped 5; count of bases not matched to a gene: 7. The CDR3 loop is CSAHVGQGAETQYF. In DNA form, the CDR3 reads TGCAGTGCGCATGTGGGACAGGGGGCGGAGACCCAGTACTTC.

This clonotype was observed a handful of times. This chain connects TRBV12-3 or TRBV12-4 to TRBJ1-2; 9 bases agree with TRBD1. J was trimmed by 4 bases and V by 5 bases; bases with no gene match: 8. The CDR3 runs 15 residues. The CDR3 here is CASSPAGQGGYGYTF. CDR3 bases: TGTGCCAGCAGTCCAGCGGGACAGGGTGGCTATGGCTACACCTTC.

This clonotype appeared a few times. V is TRBV7-2 and J is TRBJ2-7, with D tentatively TRBD2 (5 bases). The CDR3 length is 15 residues. Germline loops: CDR1 SGHTA, CDR2 FQGNSA. Trimming stripped 3 bases from V and 3 bases from J, with 15 bases between. CDR3: CASSFSGSRFYEQYF. For the CDR3, the DNA is TGTGCCAGCAGCTTTTCGGGGTCGAGGTTCTACGAGCAGTACTTC.

The chain uses TRBV6-5 and TRBJ1-2, with TRBD1 identical over 7 bases. This CDR3 contains 16 residues. Trimming cost V 0 bases and J 5 bases; bases outside gene matches: 9. Germline CDR1 reads MNHEY; CDR2 reads SVGAGI. CDR3 protein: CASSYSWTGDLYGYTF. Written as DNA, the CDR3 is TGTGCCAGCAGTTACTCTTGGACAGGTGATCTATATGGCTACACCTTC.

The chain links TRBV4-3 to TRBJ2-4; tentatively, D is TRBD1 (5 bases). This CDR3 region has 14 residues. The germline V gene has CDR1 LGHNA and CDR2 YSLEER. Trimming shortened V by 1 base and J by 8 bases, and 12 bases separated the two germline ends. The CDR3 loop is CASSQGLSRDIQYF. Here the CDR3 DNA reads TGCGCCAGCAGCCAAGGGCTGTCCAGGGACATTCAGTACTTC.

This clonotype occurred once. One junction end does not reproduce the germline sequence, and a read error may be involved. V usage is TRBV14 and J usage is TRBJ2-1, with D possibly matching TRBD1 (5 bases). This CDR3 is built from 15 residues. The V gene's germline CDR1 is SGHDN and CDR2 FVKESK. DNA for the CDR3: TGTGCCGGCAGCCAAGTAACATCAGGGTTCAATGAGCAGTTCTTC. Protein sequence: CAGSQVTSGFNEQFF.